This T cell receptor (beta chain) is drawn from a study of PD-L1 blockade in urothelial cancer. On the study more broadly: Between 0 and 3 chemotherapy regimens preceded treatment for each patient. Blood samples had a median of around 150,000 T cells.

This clone has only one observation. Per-patient samples, pretreatment and on-treatment, numbered 1 to 8. Measured with immunoSEQ multiplex PCR; TCRdb has only the in-frame clones, and not every one. The sample contains about 52,000 clones, approximately 80% of which appear only once. The CDR3 runs to 16 residues. Losses at the gene ends were 5 bases for V and 4 bases for J; bases not matched to a gene: 11. Germline loops: CDR1 LNHNV, CDR2 YYDKDF (reference sequence). The chain couples TRBV15 to TRBJ2-3, with 8 bases lining up with TRBD2. The TCR originated in a man aged 65 to 85 with urothelial cancer. The specimen comprised PBMCs, sampled around atezolizumab (anti-PD-L1) treatment. CDR3 bases: TGTGCCACCAGCGGTCTCACGGGAGGGCGAGCAGATACGCAGTATTTT. It is translated as CATSGLTGGRADTQYF.